This is a list of T cell receptor beta chains from one sample in a study of T cell changes during pregnancy in multiple sclerosis. The assay was immunoSEQ multiplex PCR, and TCRdb's table has in-frame clones only and misses some. The data contain under 85,000 clones, roughly nine tenths of them seen just once; the ten biggest clones take up around 1.5%. The specimen was peripheral blood, collected in the third trimester of pregnancy. The receptors come from a female donor with multiple sclerosis, enrolled in a pregnancy study. The CDR3 runs from the conserved cysteine through the conserved F or W. A D gene is named only where the DNA matches it firmly. Clone size is given for some rows only: seen once, a few or many times, or a class if the clone is expanded.

j_call v_call clone_size d_call cdr3_nt cdr3_aa
TRBJ1-1 TRBV6-5 - TRBD1 TGTGCCAGCAGTCCGCCCAGGGGGCGGGACACTGAAGCTTTCTTT CASSPPRGRDTEAFF
TRBJ1-2 TRBV6-5 - - TGTGCCAGCAGTTCCGGGGGACTGGCTAACTATGGCTACACCTTC CASSSGGLANYGYTF
TRBJ2-2 TRBV5-1 - - TGCGCCAGCAGCCTGAGGACAGAGGGCGGGGAGCTGTTTTTT CASSLRTEGGELFF
TRBJ2-1 TRBV7-9 - TRBD2 TGTGCCAGCAGCTTAGTAGCGGGGGGGCCCGGGGAGCAGTTCTTC CASSLVAGGPGEQFF
TRBJ2-1 TRBV19 - TRBD2 TGTGCCAGTAGTATAGGAGGACTAGCGGGGGCCTTCTACAATGAGCAGTTCTTC CASSIGGLAGAFYNEQFF
TRBJ2-2 TRBV6-5 - - TGTGCCAGCAGTTACTCCGGGAACACCGGGGAGCTGTTTTTT CASSYSGNTGELFF
TRBJ1-1 TRBV11-2 - TRBD1 TGTGCCAGCAGCTTACAGGGGGGCACTGAAGCTTTCTTT CASSLQGGTEAFF
TRBJ2-7 TRBV6-1 - - TGTGCCAGCAGTGAAACAGGTAGCAACGAGCAGTACTTC CASSETGSNEQYF
TRBJ1-1 TRBV7-8 - - TGTGCCAGCAGCTTAAGGGGGGGGAGCACTGAAGCTTTCTTT CASSLRGGSTEAFF
TRBJ2-7 TRBV9 - - TGTGCCAGCAGCGTAGAGGCGGGGTCCTCCTACGAGCAGTACTTC CASSVEAGSSYEQYF
TRBJ1-2 TRBV25-1 - - TGTGCCAGCAGTGAAACCCCTGGGGGGGGCAACTATGGCTACACCTTC CASSETPGGGNYGYTF
TRBJ1-3 TRBV30 - - TGTGCCTGGGCCTATACCAGGGGTTGGGGAAACACCATATATTTT CAWAYTRGWGNTIYF
TRBJ1-1 TRBV6-6 - TRBD1 TGTGCCAGCAGCCTCGGGCAGGGGGTGAATGAAGCTTTCTTT CASSLGQGVNEAFF
TRBJ1-2 TRBV2 - TRBD1 TGTGCCAGCAGTCCTTCCGGACAGGGTAACTATGGCTACACCTTC CASSPSGQGNYGYTF
TRBJ1-1 TRBV2 - - TGTGCCAGCAGAAAGGGGGACCGGACTGAAGCTTTCTTT CASRKGDRTEAFF
TRBJ2-3 TRBV4-2 - - TGTGCCAGCAGCCTCGACGGGACACCCCGTTTTAAGGATACGCAGTATTTT CASSLDGTPRFKDTQYF
TRBJ1-1 TRBV5-1 once - TGCGCCAGCAAGACAAACTCGAACACTGAAGCTTTCTTT CASKTNSNTEAFF
TRBJ2-1 TRBV5-4 - - TGTGCCAGCAGCTTGAGAGAGGATGAGCAGTTCTTC CASSLREDEQFF
TRBJ2-7 TRBV6-5 - TRBD1 TGTGCCAGCAGTTACATGGGGACAGGGCCCTCCTACGAGCAGTACTTC CASSYMGTGPSYEQYF
TRBJ2-7 TRBV30 - TRBD2 TGTGCCTGGAATCTAGCGGGAGCCGACGAGCAGTACTTC CAWNLAGADEQYF
TRBJ2-7 TRBV4-3 - - TGCGCCAGCAGCCAAGATTCCGGGGTAGAGCAGTACTTC CASSQDSGVEQYF
TRBJ1-1 TRBV10-3 - TRBD1 TGTGCCATCGGGAGACAGGGCGACACTGAAGCTTTCTTT CAIGRQGDTEAFF
TRBJ2-7 TRBV4-2 - TRBD1 TGTGCCAGCAGCCGGGACAGCACTTTCTACGAGCAGTACTTC CASSRDSTFYEQYF
TRBJ2-7 TRBV27 - TRBD1 TGTGCCAGCAGCTGGGACAGGAACTACGAGCAGTACTTC CASSWDRNYEQYF
TRBJ1-2 TRBV6-1 - - TGTGCCAGCAACTTTGGGGCAGAAAACTATGGCTACACCTTC CASNFGAENYGYTF
TRBJ1-1 TRBV4-3 - - TGCGCCAGCAGCCAAGATGAGGTAGCCACTGAAGCTTTCTTT CASSQDEVATEAFF
TRBJ2-3 TRBV7-2 - TRBD2 TGTGCCAGCAGCCCGGGACTATACACAGATACGCAGTATTTT CASSPGLYTDTQYF
TRBJ1-2 TRBV29-1 - - TGCAGCGTTAACAGCCTCGGTGGCTACACCTTC CSVNSLGGYTF
TRBJ1-1 TRBV25-1 - - TGTGCCATCCCCCCCGTGACAGACCTCACTGAAGCTTTCTTT CAIPPVTDLTEAFF
TRBJ1-2 TRBV4-1 - - TGCGCCAGCAGCCAAGATACCAGGGGAAATGGCTACACCTTC CASSQDTRGNGYTF
TRBJ1-2 TRBV19 - - TGTGCCAGTACCCCCTGGGGGGTTGGAGGCTACACCTTC CASTPWGVGGYTF
TRBJ2-7 TRBV9 - - TGTGCCAGCAGCTTCCGCCTACAGGGCGAGCAGTACTTC CASSFRLQGEQYF
TRBJ1-1 TRBV29-1 once TRBD1 TGCAGCGTTGTGGGACAGCAGAACACTGAGGCTTTCTTT CSVVGQQNTEAFF
TRBJ2-7 TRBV10-3 - TRBD2 TGTGCCATCAGCGGACTAGAGTACGAGCAGTACTTC CAISGLEYEQYF
TRBJ1-2 TRBV7-2 - - TGTGCCAGCAGCTTACGCACGGGGGTTAACTATGGCTACACCTTC CASSLRTGVNYGYTF
TRBJ2-3 TRBV30 - - TGTGCCTGGAGTGCCGGGACTCGCAATACGCAGTATTTT CAWSAGTRNTQYF
TRBJ1-3 TRBV2 - TRBD1 TGTGCCAGCAGCGGGGCAGGGGGATCTGGAAACACCATATATTTT CASSGAGGSGNTIYF
TRBJ1-2 TRBV28 - TRBD1 TGTGCCAGCAGCGCACACGGGACAGGGTATGATGGCTACACCTTC CASSAHGTGYDGYTF
TRBJ1-3 TRBV30 - TRBD1 TGTGCCTGGAGCACCGGGACAGGGTTCGGAAACACCATATATTTT CAWSTGTGFGNTIYF
TRBJ2-1 TRBV9 - TRBD2 TGTGCCAGCAGCGTAGAAGGGGTCGCTGGCGGGGGGGCCAAGGATGAGCAGTTCTTC CASSVEGVAGGGAKDEQFF
TRBJ2-1 TRBV6-4 - TRBD1 TGTGCCAGCAGTGCCAGGGGGGACAGGGGCTACAATGAGCAGTTCTTC CASSARGDRGYNEQFF
TRBJ1-1 TRBV30 few - TGTGCCTGGAGTCAAGCCGCAGCTTTCTTT CAWSQAAAFF
TRBJ2-3 TRBV7-2 - TRBD2 TGTGCCAGCAGCTTTCTAGCGGGGGGGCGGGCGGATACGCAGTATTTT CASSFLAGGRADTQYF
TRBJ2-1 TRBV4-2 few TRBD2 TGTGCCAGCAGTTACGGGGGGAGCTCCTACAATGAGCAGTTCTTC CASSYGGSSYNEQFF
TRBJ1-2 TRBV6-5 - - TGTGCCAGCAGTTACTCCAGCGGGACAGGCTACACCTTC CASSYSSGTGYTF
TRBJ2-3 TRBV4-1 - - TGCGCCAGCAGCCAAGAGAGGCCCAGTGGCACGCAGTATTTT CASSQERPSGTQYF
TRBJ1-1 TRBV6-6 - TRBD1 TGTGCCAGCAGTTACCCGGGCGAGGGGGCCAACACTGAAGCTTTCTTT CASSYPGEGANTEAFF
TRBJ1-2 TRBV11-2 once - TGTGCCAGCAGCTTAGATCGGAGGGGCTATGGCTACACCTTC CASSLDRRGYGYTF
TRBJ2-5 TRBV7-7 - TRBD2 TGTGCCAGCAGCTTAGCCTCGACTAGCGGAAAGAAGACCCAGTACTTC CASSLASTSGKKTQYF
TRBJ2-7 TRBV5-1 - - TGCGCCAGCAGCTTAGGTAGTTCAAAGGCCGAACTAAGGTACTTC CASSLGSSKAELRYF
TRBJ1-2 TRBV11-2 - - TGTGCCAGCAGCTTCAGGAATGGCTACACCTTC CASSFRNGYTF
TRBJ2-2 TRBV5-4 - TRBD1 TGTGCCAGCAGCTTGCGCTTAGGGGGCGGGAACACCGGGGAGCTGTTTTTT CASSLRLGGGNTGELFF
TRBJ1-4 TRBV7-8 - - TGTGCCAGCAGCTTAGGAGGTCTTTGGGATGAAAAACTGTTTTTT CASSLGGLWDEKLFF